This entry lists 16 T cell receptor beta chains sequenced from one sample in a study of OX40 agonist ivuxolimab in advanced cancers. This table comes from immunoSEQ multiplex PCR, and its TCRdb copy is limited to in-frame clones, with some not included. Of roughly 70,000 clones listed, around four fifths are singletons. Sequenced here: CD4+ or CD8+ T cells sorted from blood, sampled in a trial of the OX40 agonist ivuxolimab. Every receptor here comes from an adult with an advanced solid tumor such as melanoma, head and neck, liver or kidney cancer.

V gene TRBV2 combines with J gene TRBJ2-2; no definite D call. V lost 4 bases and J 4 bases, leaving 13 bases between the germline ends. Looked up from germline, CDR1 is SNHLY and CDR2 is FYNNEI. The CDR3 sequence is 15 residues long. The CDR3 region has the DNA TGTGCCAGCAGTGGCCTAGAGCAAGGCACCGGGGAGCTGTTTTTT. The encoded protein is CASSGLEQGTGELFF. The full variable domain, completed using reference TRBV2 and TRBJ2-2, is EPEVTQTPSHQVTQMGQEVILRCVPISNHLYFYWYRQILGQKVEFLVSFYNNEISEKSEIFDDQFSVERPDGSNFTLKIRSTKLEDSAMYFCASSGLEQGTGELFFGEGSRLTVL.

The V gene is TRBV5-1, the J gene TRBJ1-5; 9 bases match TRBD1. CDR3 size: 15 residues. Looked up from germline, CDR1 is SGHRS and CDR2 is YFSETQ. V shed 4 bases, J shed 1 base, and the junction held 3 bases outside the gene matches. CDR3 protein: CASSLGQGSNQPQHF. The CDR3, as DNA: TGCGCCAGCAGCCTAGGACAGGGGAGCAATCAGCCCCAGCATTTT.

The J gene is TRBJ1-4, the V gene TRBV5-1; D not resolved. The CDR3 extends over 12 amino acids. Germline CDR1 SGHRS, CDR2 YFSETQ. Trimming shortened V by 5 bases and J by 10 bases, and 12 bases separated the two germline ends. CDR3 loop: CASSSFRGKLFF. CDR3 bases: TGCGCCAGCAGTTCGTTCCGGGGAAAACTGTTTTTT.

J is TRBJ2-5 and V is TRBV30, with a tentative D call TRBD2 (6 bases). Between the trimmed V and J ends, which lost 8 bases and 4 bases, there was a span of 17 bases. The CDR3 sequence is 13 residues long. Per the germline V gene, CDR1 is GTSNPN and CDR2 is SVGIG (reference sequence). The CDR3 loop reads CAHQTGGVETQYF. The CDR3 DNA sequence: TGTGCCCACCAAACAGGAGGGGTAGAGACCCAGTACTTC.

The chain couples TRBV30 to TRBJ1-1; 10 bases are shared with TRBD1. The germline V gene has CDR1 GTSNPN and CDR2 SVGIG (reference sequence). V lost 3 bases to trimming and J lost 5 bases; unmatched junction nucleotides: 9. This CDR3 spans 15 amino acids. The CDR3 DNA follows: TGTGCCTGGAGCCGGGGTGACAGGGGGCGAACTGAAGCTTTCTTT. Protein sequence: CAWSRGDRGRTEAFF.

The rearrangement links TRBV20-1 to TRBJ2-5; D ambiguous. V was trimmed by 7 bases and J by 3 bases, leaving 9 bases between them. This CDR3 is built from 11 residues. Germline values: CDR1 DFQATT, CDR2 SNEGSKA (reference sequence). The CDR3 DNA is TGCAGTGTAAATGGGGAAGAGACCCAGTACTTC. It translates to CSVNGEETQYF.

Only a few counts were recorded for this clone. V and J are TRBV11-2 and TRBJ2-2; D might be TRBD1 or TRBD2, each matching 5 bases. The V gene's germline CDR1 is SGHAT and CDR2 FQNNGV. V lost 5 bases to trimming and J lost 0 bases, with 13 bases between them. CDR3 length equals 16 residues. As DNA, the CDR3 is TGTGCCAGCAGCGTTACCGGGACGGCGAACACCGGGGAGCTGTTTTTT. Its protein product is CASSVTGTANTGELFF.

The chain links TRBV6-5 to TRBJ2-3; D may be TRBD2 (6 bases). Trimming removed 0 bases at V and 6 bases at J, with 16 bases between. The CDR3 sequence is 16 residues long. The germline V gene has CDR1 MNHEY and CDR2 SVGAGI. The CDR3 DNA is TGTGCCAGCAGTTACTCGTATGCGGGGACCCCCGATACGCAGTATTTT. Protein product: CASSYSYAGTPDTQYF.

This chain links TRBV5-6 with TRBJ1-2, with 7 positions matching TRBD1. The CDR3 totals 13 residues. The V gene's germline CDR1 is SGHDT and CDR2 YYEEEE. J was trimmed by 4 bases and V by 0 bases; bases with no gene match: 0. The CDR3 region has the DNA TGTGCCAGCAGCTTGGACAGGGGCTATGGCTACACCTTC. This sequence encodes CASSLDRGYGYTF.

This clone was seen once. The gene calls are TRBV7-3 and TRBJ2-3; 8 nucleotides align to TRBD2. Looked up from germline, CDR1 is SGHTA and CDR2 is FQGTGA. The CDR3 length is 15 residues. V shed 8 bases and J 9 bases; nucleotides not matched to a gene: 16. The CDR3 DNA reads as TGTGCCAGCTCTCCTTTAGCGGGGCCCTCCGGCACGCAGTATTTT. It encodes CASSPLAGPSGTQYF.

The rearrangement links TRBV6-6 to TRBJ2-1; TRBD2 agrees at 8 bases. The CDR3 is 13 residues long. Germline lookup yields CDR1 MNHNY and CDR2 SVGAGI (reference sequence). The V segment lost 4 bases and the J segment 6 bases; nucleotides outside the gene matches: 2. CDR3 residues: CASSFRGGNEQFF. The DNA for the CDR3 is TGTGCCAGCAGTTTCCGGGGGGGCAATGAGCAGTTCTTC.

The CDR3: CASSKTGGSKGNTIYF. The CDR3, as DNA: TGTGCCAGCAGCAAGACAGGGGGCTCGAAGGGAAACACCATATATTTT. The J gene is TRBJ1-3, the V gene TRBV7-8; TRBD1 aligns across 10 bases. After removal of 5 bases from V and 4 bases from J, the junction contained 8 bases not matched to a gene. The CDR3 consists of 16 residues. From germline, CDR1 is SGHVS and CDR2 FQNEAQ.

This clone came up once. This chain connects TRBV27 to TRBJ1-5; TRBD1 matches at 7 bases. V trimming: 6 bases; J trimming: 1 base; junction bases outside the gene matches: 9. Germline V gene data show CDR1 as MNHEY and CDR2 as SMNVEV (reference sequence). The CDR3 covers 16 residues. The CDR3: CASSPQTGLSNQPQHF. The CDR3 DNA reads TGTGCCAGCAGCCCCCAGACAGGGTTAAGCAATCAGCCCCAGCATTTT.

In the case of this clone: One end of the junction fails to match germline, which may point to a read error. The chain uses TRBV7-6 and TRBJ2-3; a weak D match, TRBD2 (6 bases). Germline assignment: CDR1 SGHVS and CDR2 FNYEAQ. The CDR3 contains 15 residues. CDR3 sequence: CASSLNSGTTNTQYF. The DNA for the CDR3 is TGTGCCAGCAGCTTAAATAGCGGCACCACAAATACGCAGTATTTT.

The gene calls are TRBV10-3 and TRBJ2-7, with D possibly matching TRBD1 (5 bases). From germline, CDR1 is ENHRY and CDR2 SYGVKD. V dropped 3 bases and J dropped 0 bases, with 15 bases sitting between them. This CDR3 contains 16 residues. DNA for the CDR3: TGTGCCATCAGTGACCCTGACAGCAAAACCTCCTACGAGCAGTACTTC. This encodes CAISDPDSKTSYEQYF.

The CDR3 region is CASSQDTDTEAFF. For the CDR3, the DNA is TGTGCCAGCAGCCAAGATACGGACACTGAAGCTTTCTTT. The J gene is TRBJ1-1, the V gene TRBV7-2; D is unresolved. The CDR3 covers 13 residues. The ends were cut back, 5 bases at V and 3 bases at J, with 10 bases in the middle. The germline V gene encodes CDR1 SGHTA and CDR2 FQGNSA.